This TCR beta chain came from a study of OX40 agonist ivuxolimab in advanced cancers. Whole-study context: Patients were dosed intravenously with ivuxolimab at 0.01 to 10 mg/kg every 2 weeks. General study results and limits: Undetermined was the antigen specificity of the expanded peripheral T cells.

Autoimmune disease history or systemic immunosuppression was exclusionary. Baseline was the first blood sampling point, followed by cycle 4 day 1 and cycle 7 day 1. This clone turned up a few times. What it binds is unknown. Assay: immunoSEQ multiplex PCR; the TCRdb copy retains only in-frame clones and omits some. The table records about 69,000 clones, around 90% of them present only once. The sequencing here drew on CD4+ or CD8+ T cells sorted from blood, taken in a trial of the OX40 agonist ivuxolimab. The sequence was obtained from an adult with an advanced solid tumor such as melanoma, head and neck, liver or kidney cancer.

The CDR3 DNA follows: TGTGCCAGCAGTTCCTATAGCACCGGGGAGCTGTTTTTT. Protein sequence: CASSSYSTGELFF. V gene TRBV7-3 combines with J gene TRBJ2-2; D ambiguous. This CDR3 has 13 residues. From germline, CDR1 is SGHTA and CDR2 FQGTGA. Deletions cut 6 bases from V and 4 bases from J, with 9 bases between.